Below, 18 T cell receptor beta chains from the same sample are listed, as sequenced in a study of monozygotic twins with inflammatory bowel disease. TCRdb re-analyzed the 5' RACE reads; it lists each CDR3 protein once, without DNA. This repertoire includes around 100,000 distinct CDR3 sequences. Sequencing input: blood. Receptors were obtained from a human donor with ulcerative colitis or Crohn's disease, or a healthy co-twin of an affected twin (not recorded which).

CDR3 residues: CASSVTPGYTEAFF. The V call is TRBV6-1, the J call TRBJ1-1; no DNA is available, so the TRBD1 call from TCRdb remains unchecked. The CDR3 runs to 14 residues. Germline CDR1 reads MNHNS; CDR2 reads SASEGT.

The V and J genes are TRBV11-2 and TRBJ2-4. The CDR3 has 12 amino acids. The germline V gene encodes CDR1 SGHAT and CDR2 FQNNGV. CDR3: CASSLTENIQYF.

The V call is TRBV29-1, the J call TRBJ2-1. From germline, CDR1 is SQVTM and CDR2 ANQGSEA. The CDR3 spans 11 residues. The CDR3: CSAHLYNEQFF.

The J gene is TRBJ1-5, the V gene TRBV12-3 or TRBV12-4. This CDR3 is 13 amino acids long. The CDR3 sequence is CASSLNDLQTQHF.

The rearrangement joins TRBV29-1 to TRBJ2-7. CDR1 and CDR2 from the germline V gene are SQVTM and ANQGSEA. The length of the CDR3 is 14 residues. The CDR3 sequence: CSVVMDRLVYEQYF.

The rearrangement joins TRBV29-1 to TRBJ1-2. Germline V gives CDR1 SQVTM, CDR2 ANQGSEA. CDR3 length: 13 residues. CDR3: CSVPTLIGPGYTF.

This chain uses TRBV6-1 with TRBJ2-2; the TCRdb call, TRBD2, lacks DNA for checking. The CDR3 covers 14 residues. Germline lookup yields CDR1 MNHNS and CDR2 SASEGT. The CDR3 spells CASTWTSGAGELFF.

This sequence joins TRBV12-3 or TRBV12-4 and TRBJ2-3. This CDR3 is 11 amino acids long. The CDR3 region is CASGQTDTQYF.

This rearrangement joins TRBV7-2 to TRBJ2-3; the D call from TCRdb, TRBD2, cannot be confirmed without DNA. Germline CDR1 and CDR2: SGHTA and FQGNSA. The CDR3 length is 15 residues. The CDR3 is CASSLARRGGNTQYF. Using reference TRBV7-2 and TRBJ2-3 for the parts outside the CDR3, the full variable domain is GAGVSQSPSNKVTEKGKDVELRCDPISGHTALYWYRQSLGQGLEFLIYFQGNSAPDKSGLPSDRFSAERTGGSVSTLTIQRTQQEDSAVYLCASSLARRGGNTQYFGPGTRLTVL.

The chain has TRBV11-2 and TRBJ2-2. CDR1 SGHAT and CDR2 FQNNGV come from the germline V gene. The CDR3 length is 14 residues. The CDR3 protein is CASRPLAYTGELFF.

The gene calls are TRBV12-3 or TRBV12-4 and TRBJ1-1; lacking DNA, the TRBD1 call made by TCRdb goes unchecked. This CDR3 spans 21 amino acids. The CDR3 sequence: CASSFGGYRQRQRTEDTEAFF.

This rearrangement joins TRBV12-3 or TRBV12-4 to TRBJ2-2. This CDR3 region has 16 residues. CDR3 loop: CASSLGQISNTGELFF.

V gene TRBV11-3 combines with J gene TRBJ1-1; TCRdb calls TRBD1, which cannot be checked without DNA. The CDR3 is 13 amino acids. The germline CDR1 and CDR2 sequences are SGHNT and YENEEA. The chain's CDR3 is CASSIRPGNEAFF.

This chain connects TRBV28 to TRBJ1-5; TCRdb returns TRBD1, unconfirmable since there is no DNA. CDR1 and CDR2 (germline): MDHEN, SYDVKM. The CDR3 sequence is 22 residues long. CDR3 protein: CASSSLAWGRKRRDNSNQPQHF.

The chain carries TRBV18 and TRBJ2-5. Germline CDR1 and CDR2: KGHSH and LQKENI. The CDR3 has 15 residues. This chain's CDR3 is CASSPFDGEEETQYF.

The chain employs TRBV20-1 and TRBJ1-5; TCRdb reports TRBD1, a call that lacks DNA to check it against. Germline V gene lookup returns CDR1 DFQATT and CDR2 SNEGSKA (reference sequence). CDR3 size: 14 residues. CDR3 in amino acids: CSAKGTASNQPQHF.

J is TRBJ2-3 and V is TRBV5-1; the D gene TCRdb calls, TRBD2, cannot be checked with no DNA. This CDR3 region has 15 residues. CDR1 is SGHRS, CDR2 YFSETQ, per germline. The CDR3 reads CASTTSGGAPDTQYF.

This chain connects TRBV20-1 to TRBJ1-5; the TCRdb call, TRBD1, lacks DNA for checking. This CDR3 contains 12 residues. Germline V gene lookup returns CDR1 DFQATT and CDR2 SNEGSKA (reference sequence). The CDR3 reads CSAAGGRQPQHF.